The 32 T cell receptor beta chains below come from one sample, sequenced in a study of blood T cell repertoires in COVID-19. Profiling relied on immunoSEQ multiplex PCR, and the TCRdb table lists in-frame clones only, not all of them. The table has roughly 200,000 clones, more than 80% seen once. The sequencing sample was made of peripheral blood. The source of these receptors is a woman between 55 and 75 years old with acute or convalescent COVID-19.

This clone was seen more than once but under ten times. The V and J genes are TRBV5-1 and TRBJ1-1; 8 nucleotides agree with TRBD1. CDR3 length: 15 amino acids. Germline V gene data show CDR1 as SGHRS and CDR2 as YFSETQ. Trimming took 4 bases from V and 3 from J; bases not matched to a gene: 8. The CDR3 is CASSDGRGQDTEAFF. In DNA form, the CDR3 reads TGCGCCAGCAGCGACGGCAGGGGGCAGGACACTGAAGCTTTCTTT.

This clone was seen a single time. The rearrangement joins TRBV18 to TRBJ1-1; tentatively, D is TRBD1 (5 bases). Trimming pared 5 bases from V and 8 bases from J, leaving 15 bases between. The CDR3 loop spans 13 amino acids. Germline CDR1 is KGHSH and CDR2 is LQKENI. CDR3 bases: TGTGCCAGCTCAGGGGCGACTCCTAAGGAAGCTTTCTTT. Protein sequence: CASSGATPKEAFF.

This rearrangement joins TRBV3-1 (or the pseudogene TRBV3-2) to TRBJ1-4, with a possible D match to TRBD1 (5 bases). V was trimmed by 4 bases and J by 10 bases, leaving 16 bases between them. This CDR3 contains 14 residues. Germline assignment: CDR1 LGHDT and CDR2 YNNKEL (reference sequence). The CDR3 sequence: CASSRSGGVGKLFF. The CDR3 nucleotides are TGTGCCAGCAGCCGCTCGGGAGGGGTTGGAAAACTGTTTTTT.

This sequence joins TRBV5-1 and TRBJ1-3; D gene uncertain. V lost 0 bases, J lost 0 bases, and 10 bases lay in between. The germline V gene has CDR1 SGHRS and CDR2 YFSETQ. This CDR3 spans 16 amino acids. CDR3 region: CASSLGSETSGNTIYF. The DNA for the CDR3 is TGCGCCAGCAGCTTGGGAAGCGAGACCTCTGGAAACACCATATATTTT. The full variable domain, its missing parts supplied by reference TRBV5-1 and TRBJ1-3, is KAGVTQTPRYLIKTRGQQVTLSCSPISGHRSVSWYQQTPGQGLQFLFEYFSETQRNKGNFPGRFSGRQFSNSRSEMNVSTLELGDSALYLCASSLGSETSGNTIYFGEGSWLTVV.

The chain carries TRBV6-5 and TRBJ1-5; TRBD1 matches at 11 bases. Trimming removed 5 bases from V and 7 bases from J; junction bases left unmatched: 7. The germline gives CDR1 MNHEY, CDR2 SVGAGI. This CDR3 region has 15 residues. The CDR3 DNA reads as TGTGCCAGCAGTAGCGGACAGGGGGCTTTCCAGCCCCAGCATTTT. This sequence encodes CASSSGQGAFQPQHF.

The rearrangement joins TRBV5-1 to TRBJ2-4, with 15 nucleotides matching TRBD2. Per the germline V gene, CDR1 is SGHRS and CDR2 is YFSETQ. Losses at the gene ends were 4 bases for V and 1 base for J; bases not matched to a gene: 6. This CDR3 comprises 18 residues. The CDR3 DNA reads as TGCGCCAGCAGCCCCGGACTAGCGGGAGGGCCGGCCAAAAACATTCAGTACTTC. It specifies CASSPGLAGGPAKNIQYF.

This sequence joins TRBV2 and TRBJ1-2, with 7 bases aligning to TRBD1. With V trimmed by 2 bases and J by 4 bases, 10 bases remained unmatched. Germline CDR1 and CDR2: SNHLY and FYNNEI. This CDR3 contains 16 residues. CDR3 residues: CASSEISLGDSYGYTF. Here the CDR3 DNA reads TGTGCCAGCAGTGAAATAAGCCTCGGGGACAGCTATGGCTACACCTTC.

This sequence joins TRBV12-3 or TRBV12-4 and TRBJ2-5, with D uncertain. The CDR3 totals 13 residues. Trimming removed 1 base at V and 7 bases at J, with 10 bases between. The CDR3 region has the DNA TGTGCCAGCAGTTTAGGGCCTGGCGGGACCCAGTACTTC. This codes for CASSLGPGGTQYF.

The genes are TRBV6-5 and TRBJ2-1, with a possible D match to TRBD2 (6 bases). The length of the CDR3 is 12 residues. Trimming cost V 4 bases and J 10 bases, with 11 bases left between them. Germline lookup yields CDR1 MNHEY and CDR2 SVGAGI. CDR3 coding DNA: TGTGCCAGCAGTTTGGAGGGTTTCGAGCAGTTCTTC. Translating it yields CASSLEGFEQFF.

This sequence joins TRBV19 and TRBJ2-3; D is unresolved. Deletions cut 8 bases from V and 1 base from J, with 13 bases between. The germline gives CDR1 LNHDA, CDR2 SQIVND (reference sequence). The CDR3 spans 14 residues. As DNA, the CDR3 is TGTGCCAGTGGGCTTTGGGCCGGCACAGATACGCAGTATTTT. Translating it yields CASGLWAGTDTQYF.

V gene TRBV2 combines with J gene TRBJ2-1; 7 positions match TRBD2. CDR3 size: 14 residues. Per the germline V gene, CDR1 is SNHLY and CDR2 is FYNNEI. The V segment lost 1 base and the J segment 9 bases; nucleotides outside the gene matches: 6. This chain's CDR3 is CASSEEGGSFEQFF. CDR3 sequence (DNA): TGTGCCAGCAGTGAAGAGGGCGGGAGTTTTGAGCAGTTCTTC.

This clone occurred once. The V and J genes are TRBV5-1 and TRBJ2-3; 8 bases line up with TRBD2. Germline V gives CDR1 SGHRS, CDR2 YFSETQ. The CDR3 contains 14 residues. The J segment lost 2 bases and the V segment lost 7 bases, leaving 6 bases of the junction unmatched. This chain's CDR3 is CASGLAGLTDTQYF. In nucleotides, the CDR3 is TGCGCCAGCGGGTTAGCGGGACTCACAGATACGCAGTATTTT.

The chain couples TRBV30 to TRBJ1-6, with 9 positions matching TRBD1. The CDR3 runs 14 residues. Germline V gene sequence: CDR1 GTSNPN, CDR2 SVGIG (reference sequence). Trimming removed 0 bases from V and 7 bases from J; junction bases left unmatched: 1. The CDR3 DNA follows: TGTGCCTGGAGTGTGGACAGGGGCAATTCACCCCTCCACTTT. Protein product: CAWSVDRGNSPLHF.

Remarks on this clone: The sample contains more than one DNA sequence encoding this CDR3. The chain recombines TRBV30 with TRBJ1-1, with 7 bases matching TRBD1. V gave up 2 bases and J gave up 0 bases; unmatched junction bases: 3. CDR1 is GTSNPN, CDR2 SVGIG, per germline (reference sequence). The CDR3 is made up of 14 amino acids. In DNA, the CDR3 is TGTGCCTGGAGTAGGACAGGCCTGAACACTGAAGCTTTCTTT. It encodes CAWSRTGLNTEAFF.

This sequence joins TRBV29-1 and TRBJ2-5; 8 bases match TRBD1. Trimming at V came to 7 bases and at J to 6 bases, leaving 7 bases not matched to a gene. Germline CDR1 and CDR2: SQVTM and ANQGSEA. The CDR3 is 12 amino acids. DNA for the CDR3: TGCAGCGGACGACAGGGGAGAAAGACCCAGTACTTC. Its translation is CSGRQGRKTQYF.

This clone has only one observation. The gene calls are TRBV2 and TRBJ1-4; TRBD1 matches 8 bases. There are 14 residues in the CDR3. V was clipped by 8 bases and J by 3 bases; unmatched bases: 5. The germline CDR1 and CDR2 sequences are SNHLY and FYNNEI. Here the CDR3 reads CASGGQASNEKLFF. CDR3 in DNA: TGTGCCAGCGGGGGACAGGCCTCTAATGAAAAACTGTTTTTT.

This sequence joins TRBV12-3 or TRBV12-4 and TRBJ1-1, with a possible D match to TRBD1 (5 bases). The CDR3 has 13 residues. V was clipped by 5 bases and J by 5 bases, with 12 bases between them. CDR3 loop: CASSGQGITEAFF. CDR3 bases: TGTGCCAGCAGTGGCCAGGGAATTACTGAAGCTTTCTTT.

The rearrangement joins TRBV28 to TRBJ2-1; D remains unclear. The CDR3 totals 12 residues. Germline V gene lookup returns CDR1 MDHEN and CDR2 SYDVKM. Trimming stripped 3 bases from V and 8 bases from J, with 8 bases between. This CDR3 is CASSLPSDEQFF. In DNA, the CDR3 is TGTGCCAGCAGTTTGCCCAGCGATGAGCAGTTCTTC. The variable domain in full, with the rest retrieved from reference TRBV28 and TRBJ2-1, is DVKVTQSSRYLVKRTGEKVFLECVQDMDHENMFWYRQDPGLGLRLIYFSYDVKMKEKGDIPEGYSVSREKKERFSLILESASTNQTSMYLCASSLPSDEQFFGPGTRLTVL.

This chain joins TRBV30 and TRBJ2-1; D is uncertain. The CDR3 has 12 residues. The V and J ends lost 0 bases and 8 bases respectively, with 8 bases between them. The germline V gene encodes CDR1 GTSNPN and CDR2 SVGIG (reference sequence). The DNA for the CDR3 is TGTGCCTGGAGTGTCCTCCCAGATGAGCAGTTCTTC. Protein sequence: CAWSVLPDEQFF.

This chain uses TRBV7-3 with TRBJ2-2, with TRBD2 matching over 10 bases. The CDR3 is made up of 16 amino acids. J lost 5 bases, V lost 3 bases, and 6 bases had no gene match. Germline values: CDR1 SGHTA, CDR2 FQGTGA. The DNA of the CDR3 is TGTGCCAGCAGCTTGGGGCTAGCGGGAGCAACCGGGGAGCTGTTTTTT. This encodes CASSLGLAGATGELFF.

J is TRBJ2-4 and V is TRBV29-1; 8 bases are a match to TRBD2. The trim removed 1 base at V and 8 bases at J, leaving 4 bases unmatched. The CDR3 totals 13 residues. From germline, CDR1 is SQVTM and CDR2 ANQGSEA. The CDR3 region is CSVEGPGGDIQYF. The CDR3 bases are TGCAGCGTTGAAGGACCGGGGGGGGACATTCAGTACTTC.

This clone was seen a few times. The V call is TRBV24-1, the J call TRBJ2-1, with 9 bases that match TRBD1. CDR3 length: 15 residues. CDR1 and CDR2 (germline): KGHDR, SFDVKD. After removal of 1 base from V and 8 bases from J, the junction contained 5 bases not matched to a gene. In DNA, the CDR3 is TGTGCCACCAGTGATTTAAGGACAGGGGTGGATGAGCAGTTCTTC. Its translation: CATSDLRTGVDEQFF.

The chain uses TRBV5-1 and TRBJ2-3; no clear D. CDR1 is SGHRS, CDR2 YFSETQ, per germline. CDR3 size: 14 residues. V was pared by 0 bases and J by 2 bases, with 7 bases between. As DNA, the CDR3 is TGCGCCAGCAGCTTGGGACACTCCACAGATACGCAGTATTTT. This codes for CASSLGHSTDTQYF.

Worth noting for this clone: One junction end does not reproduce the germline sequence, and a read error may be involved. The J gene is TRBJ2-7, the V gene TRBV5-4; 7 bases map to TRBD2. The CDR3 runs 14 residues. The V gene's germline CDR1 is SGHNT and CDR2 YYREEE (reference sequence). CDR3 sequence: CASSLFSTRDSAGF. DNA of the CDR3: TGTGCCAGCAGCTTGTTCTCCACCCGGGACTCAGCGGGGTTC.

The CDR3 loop reads CASRDSNNQPQHF. The DNA for the CDR3 is TGTGCCAGCCGGGACAGCAACAATCAGCCCCAGCATTTT. This chain links TRBV18 with TRBJ1-5; 7 nucleotides line up with TRBD1. The CDR3 runs to 13 residues. The V gene's germline CDR1 is KGHSH and CDR2 LQKENI. V trimming: 8 bases; J trimming: 3 bases; junction bases outside the gene matches: 4. Full variable domain (missing parts from reference TRBV18 and TRBJ1-5): NAGVMQNPRHLVRRRGQEARLRCSPMKGHSHVYWYRQLPEEGLKFMVYLQKENIIDESGMPKERFSAEFPKEGPSILRIQQVVRGDSAAYFCASRDSNNQPQHFGDGTRLSIL.

The chain has TRBV5-4 and TRBJ1-1; TRBD1 aligns across 7 bases. The CDR3 runs to 14 residues. Germline V gene data show CDR1 as SGHNT and CDR2 as YYREEE (reference sequence). V gave up 4 bases and J gave up 4 bases; unmatched junction bases: 7. The CDR3 sequence: CASSPQGGGTEAFF. The CDR3 nucleotides are TGTGCCAGCAGCCCTCAGGGGGGCGGCACTGAAGCTTTCTTT.

The rearrangement links TRBV11-2 to TRBJ2-3, with D perhaps matching TRBD2 (6 bases). CDR3 length: 11 amino acids. Trimming pared 11 bases from V and 5 bases from J, leaving 11 bases between. CDR1 is SGHAT and CDR2 is FQNNGV in the germline V gene. CDR3 amino acids: CALARGDTQYF. The CDR3 region has the DNA TGTGCCCTCGCGCGGGGAGATACGCAGTATTTT.

The J gene is TRBJ1-3, the V gene TRBV10-3; unclear D gene. Trimming removed 4 bases from V and 6 bases from J, with 13 bases in between. This CDR3 region has 14 residues. From germline, CDR1 is ENHRY and CDR2 SYGVKD. CDR3 in amino acids: CAISGHLGENTIYF. The CDR3 DNA reads TGTGCCATCAGTGGTCATCTGGGAGAAAACACCATATATTTT.

The chain is built from TRBV9 and TRBJ2-1; D is possibly TRBD2 (5 bases). V was clipped by 0 bases and J by 1 base, with 8 bases between them. Germline-derived CDR1 and CDR2 are SGDLS and YYNGEE. The CDR3 consists of 15 residues. The DNA for the CDR3 is TGTGCCAGCAGCGTAGGCGGGTTTTCCTACAATGAGCAGTTCTTC. Amino acid sequence: CASSVGGFSYNEQFF.

This clone was observed a single time. The gene calls are TRBV2 and TRBJ1-5; a possible D gene is TRBD1 (6 bases). Germline V lookup: CDR1 SNHLY, CDR2 FYNNEI. This CDR3 contains 16 residues. V lost 0 bases, J lost 2 bases, and 11 bases lay in between. CDR3 sequence: CASSEAGALGNQPQHF. DNA for the CDR3: TGTGCCAGCAGTGAAGCGGGGGCGTTAGGCAATCAGCCCCAGCATTTT.

The J gene is TRBJ2-5, the V gene TRBV10-1, with 11 bases aligning to TRBD2. The germline gives CDR1 WNHNN, CDR2 SYGVQD (reference sequence). The CDR3 consists of 15 residues. Trimming cost V 5 bases and J 4 bases; bases outside gene matches: 6. The DNA of the CDR3 is TGCGCCAGCAGTAACGGACTAGCGGGCGGAGAGACCCAGTACTTC. As protein: CASSNGLAGGETQYF.

This sequence joins TRBV9 and TRBJ2-1; the D gene is possibly TRBD2 (5 bases). This CDR3 is built from 15 residues. V gave up 3 bases and J gave up 4 bases, with 14 bases separating them. Germline CDR1 and CDR2: SGDLS and YYNGEE. The CDR3 DNA follows: TGTGCCAGCAGCGCCCTAGCCAATGCGTACAATGAGCAGTTCTTC. Its translation: CASSALANAYNEQFF.